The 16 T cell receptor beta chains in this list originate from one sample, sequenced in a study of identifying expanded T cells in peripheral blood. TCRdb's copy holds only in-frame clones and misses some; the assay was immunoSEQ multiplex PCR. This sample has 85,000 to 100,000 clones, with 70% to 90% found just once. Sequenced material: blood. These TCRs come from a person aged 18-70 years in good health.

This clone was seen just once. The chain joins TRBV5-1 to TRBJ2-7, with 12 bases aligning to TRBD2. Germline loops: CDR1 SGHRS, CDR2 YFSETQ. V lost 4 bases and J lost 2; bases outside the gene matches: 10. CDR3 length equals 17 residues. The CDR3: CASSPGLAGSPTYEQYF. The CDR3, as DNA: TGCGCCAGCAGCCCTGGACTAGCGGGGTCGCCCACCTACGAGCAGTACTTC.

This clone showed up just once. CDR3 nucleotides: TGTGCCAGCAGAAGCACAGGGGGCTCTGGAGATACGCAGTATTTT. Amino acid sequence: CASRSTGGSGDTQYF. This chain joins TRBV6-5 and TRBJ2-3, with TRBD1 matching over 9 bases. The CDR3 consists of 15 residues. Germline V CDR1 and CDR2: MNHEY, SVGAGI. V shed 6 bases, J shed 5 bases, and the junction held 9 bases outside the gene matches.

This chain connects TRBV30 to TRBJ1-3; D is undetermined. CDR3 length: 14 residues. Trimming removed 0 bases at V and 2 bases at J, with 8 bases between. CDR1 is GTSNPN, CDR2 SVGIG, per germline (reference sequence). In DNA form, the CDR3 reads TGTGCCTGGAGTGTGTCTGGGACTGGAAACACCATATATTTT. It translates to CAWSVSGTGNTIYF.

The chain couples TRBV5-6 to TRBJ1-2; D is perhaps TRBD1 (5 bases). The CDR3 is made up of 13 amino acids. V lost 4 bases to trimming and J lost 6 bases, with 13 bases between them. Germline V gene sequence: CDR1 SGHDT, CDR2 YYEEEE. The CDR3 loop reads CASSPLGTDGYTF. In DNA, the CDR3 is TGTGCCAGCAGCCCCCTCGGGACGGATGGCTACACCTTC.

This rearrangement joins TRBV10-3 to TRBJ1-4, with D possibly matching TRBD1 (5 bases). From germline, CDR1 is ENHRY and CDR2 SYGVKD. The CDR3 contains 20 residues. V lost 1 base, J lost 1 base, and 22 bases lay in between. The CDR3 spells CAISEWGTPDIRETNEKLFF. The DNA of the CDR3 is TGTGCCATCAGTGAGTGGGGGACGCCAGATATACGGGAAACTAATGAAAAACTGTTTTTT.

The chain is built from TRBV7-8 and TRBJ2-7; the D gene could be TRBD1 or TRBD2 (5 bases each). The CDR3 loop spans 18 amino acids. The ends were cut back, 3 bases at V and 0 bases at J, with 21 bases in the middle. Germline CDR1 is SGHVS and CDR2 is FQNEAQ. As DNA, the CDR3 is TGTGCCAGCAGCTTGTGGGGACGGATTACTATGAGCTCCTACGAGCAGTACTTC. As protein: CASSLWGRITMSSYEQYF. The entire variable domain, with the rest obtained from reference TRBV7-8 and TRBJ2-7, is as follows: GAGVSQSPRYKVAKRGQDVALRCDPISGHVSLFWYQQALGQGPEFLTYFQNEAQLDKSGLPSDRFFAERPEGSVSTLKIQRTQQEDSAVYLCASSLWGRITMSSYEQYFGPGTRLTVT.

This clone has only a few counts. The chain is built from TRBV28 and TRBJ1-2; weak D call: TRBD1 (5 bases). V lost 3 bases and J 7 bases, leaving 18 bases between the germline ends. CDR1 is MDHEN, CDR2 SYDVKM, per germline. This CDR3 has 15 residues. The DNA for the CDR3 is TGTGCCAGCAGTTTTAGCGGTTCCGGGGGGTTTGGCTACACCTTC. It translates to CASSFSGSGGFGYTF.

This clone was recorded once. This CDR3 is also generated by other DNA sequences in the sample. In nucleotides, the CDR3 is TGCGCCAGCAGCTTCGCCGGCTCTGGAAACACCATATATTTT. Translating it yields CASSFAGSGNTIYF. This chain connects TRBV5-1 to TRBJ1-3; no firm D call. CDR3 size: 14 residues. Germline-derived CDR1 and CDR2 are SGHRS and YFSETQ. V was pared by 2 bases and J by 0 bases, with 6 bases between.

The CDR3 region has the DNA TGCGCCAGCAGCCTTAGACTAGCGGGGGATTTCTACGAGCAGTACTTC. It encodes CASSLRLAGDFYEQYF. This rearrangement joins TRBV4-1 to TRBJ2-7; 12 bases agree with TRBD2. With V trimmed by 4 bases and J by 3 bases, 7 bases remained unmatched. Looked up from germline, CDR1 is MGHRA and CDR2 is YSYEKL. The CDR3 runs to 16 residues.

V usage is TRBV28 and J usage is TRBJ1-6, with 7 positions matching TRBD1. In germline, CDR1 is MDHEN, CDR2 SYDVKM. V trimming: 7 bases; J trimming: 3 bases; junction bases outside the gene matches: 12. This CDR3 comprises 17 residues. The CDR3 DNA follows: TGTGCCAGCATCCGGGGGGCGGGACAGAGCTATAATTCACCCCTCCACTTT. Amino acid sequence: CASIRGAGQSYNSPLHF.

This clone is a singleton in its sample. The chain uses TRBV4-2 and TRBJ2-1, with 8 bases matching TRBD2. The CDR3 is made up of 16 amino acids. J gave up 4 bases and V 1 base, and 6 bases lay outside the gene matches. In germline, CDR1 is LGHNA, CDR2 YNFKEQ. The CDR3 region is CASSQVLAGQYNEQFF. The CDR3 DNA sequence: TGTGCCAGCAGCCAAGTCCTAGCGGGCCAGTACAATGAGCAGTTCTTC.

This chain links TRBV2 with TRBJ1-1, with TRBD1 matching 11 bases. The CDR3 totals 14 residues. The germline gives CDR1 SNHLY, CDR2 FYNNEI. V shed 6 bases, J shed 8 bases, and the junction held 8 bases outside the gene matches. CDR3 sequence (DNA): TGTGCCAGCAGGGCCTGGGACAGGGGGATGGAAGCTTTCTTT. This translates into CASRAWDRGMEAFF.

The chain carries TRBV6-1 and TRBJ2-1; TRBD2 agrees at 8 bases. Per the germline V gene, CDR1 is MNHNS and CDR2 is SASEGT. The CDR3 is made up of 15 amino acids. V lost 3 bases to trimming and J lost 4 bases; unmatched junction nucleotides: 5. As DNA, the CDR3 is TGTGCCAGCAGTGATTCACTAGCGGAATACAATGAGCAGTTCTTC. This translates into CASSDSLAEYNEQFF.

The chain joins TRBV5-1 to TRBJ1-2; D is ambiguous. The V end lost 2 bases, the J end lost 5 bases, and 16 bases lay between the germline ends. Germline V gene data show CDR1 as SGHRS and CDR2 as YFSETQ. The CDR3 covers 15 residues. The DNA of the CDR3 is TGCGCCAGCAGCTTCAGGTCTAGTACAGAATATGGCTACACCTTC. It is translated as CASSFRSSTEYGYTF.

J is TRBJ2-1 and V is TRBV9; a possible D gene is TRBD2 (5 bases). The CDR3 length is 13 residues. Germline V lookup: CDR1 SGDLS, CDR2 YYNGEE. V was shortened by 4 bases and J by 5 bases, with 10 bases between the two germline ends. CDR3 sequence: CASSPFGNNEQFF. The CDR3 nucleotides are TGTGCCAGCAGCCCATTCGGGAACAATGAGCAGTTCTTC.

The CDR3 protein is CASTRTVTNTGELFF. The CDR3 coding sequence is TGTGCCAGCACCCGGACAGTTACGAACACCGGGGAGCTGTTTTTT. The chain combines TRBV6-1 with TRBJ2-2; the D gene is possibly TRBD1 (6 bases). V dropped 7 bases and J dropped 0 bases, with 12 bases sitting between them. The CDR3 consists of 15 residues. The germline CDR1 and CDR2 sequences are MNHNS and SASEGT.